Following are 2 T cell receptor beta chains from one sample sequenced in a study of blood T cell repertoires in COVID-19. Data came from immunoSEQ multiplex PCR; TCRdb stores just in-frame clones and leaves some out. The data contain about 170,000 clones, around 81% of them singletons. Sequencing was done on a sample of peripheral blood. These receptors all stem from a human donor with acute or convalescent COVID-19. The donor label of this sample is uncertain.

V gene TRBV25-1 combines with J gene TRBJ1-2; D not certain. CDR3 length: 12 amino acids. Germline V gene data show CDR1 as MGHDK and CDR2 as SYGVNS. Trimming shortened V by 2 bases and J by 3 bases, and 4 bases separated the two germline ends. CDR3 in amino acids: CASSELYYGYTF. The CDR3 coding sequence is TGTGCCAGCAGTGAACTTTACTATGGCTACACCTTC.

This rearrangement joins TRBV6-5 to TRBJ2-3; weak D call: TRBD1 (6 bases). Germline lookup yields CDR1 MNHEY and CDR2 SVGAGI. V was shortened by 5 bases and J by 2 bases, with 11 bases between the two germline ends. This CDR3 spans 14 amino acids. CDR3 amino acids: CASSPTGFTDTQYF. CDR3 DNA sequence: TGTGCCAGCAGTCCTACAGGGTTCACAGATACGCAGTATTTT.